A single sample gave rise to the 24 T cell receptor beta chains below, sequenced in a study of blood T cell repertoires in COVID-19. Here immunoSEQ multiplex PCR was the method, and the copy in TCRdb shows in-frame clones only, minus some. The repertoire holds 150,000 or so clones, 82% seen once, with about a sixth in the top ten. The sequencing input was PBMCs or T cells enriched from blood (not recorded which). These receptor sequences come from a man in his sixties who had recovered from COVID-19.

This clone appeared a single time. This chain uses TRBV28 with TRBJ1-5, with 7 bases fitting TRBD1. V gave up 4 bases and J gave up 0 bases; unmatched junction bases: 15. The germline V gene encodes CDR1 MDHEN and CDR2 SYDVKM. The CDR3 is 19 amino acids. CDR3 nucleotides: TGTGCCAGCAGTTCCAAGGCGGGGACAGTGGGATATAGCAATCAGCCCCAGCATTTT. It encodes CASSSKAGTVGYSNQPQHF.

This clone was seen only a few times. This rearrangement joins TRBV5-1 to TRBJ2-7; D perhaps matches TRBD2 (5 bases). This CDR3 region has 15 residues. Germline lookup yields CDR1 SGHRS and CDR2 YFSETQ. Trimming took 4 bases from V and 0 from J, leaving 14 bases between them. CDR3 in DNA: TGCGCCAGCAGCCCGATCGGGGTCGACTCCTACGAGCAGTACTTC. Translation gives CASSPIGVDSYEQYF.

V gene TRBV4-2 combines with J gene TRBJ2-7; 9 bases are a match to TRBD2. The CDR3 runs to 18 residues. The V gene's germline CDR1 is LGHNA and CDR2 YNFKEQ. V lost 0 bases and J lost 3; bases outside the gene matches: 12. The CDR3 DNA is TGTGCCAGCAGCCAAGAGTTCTCCGGACTAGCGAAGAGCTACGAGCAGTACTTC. Residues: CASSQEFSGLAKSYEQYF.

The CDR3 protein is CASSYGGALSGYTF. The CDR3 DNA is TGTGCCAGCAGTTACGGCGGGGCCCTCTCGGGCTACACCTTC. The chain recombines TRBV6-5 with TRBJ1-2, with a possible D match to TRBD1 (5 bases). Germline V gene sequence: CDR1 MNHEY, CDR2 SVGAGI. Deletions cut 2 bases from V and 8 bases from J, with 15 bases between. The CDR3 covers 14 residues.

This clone was seen only a few times. The chain couples TRBV27 to TRBJ2-1; a weak D match, TRBD2 (6 bases). Trimming took off 6 bases at V and 4 bases at J, with 10 bases between the two ends. The CDR3 loop spans 13 amino acids. CDR1 and CDR2 from the germline V gene are MNHEY and SMNVEV (reference sequence). CDR3 sequence (DNA): TGTGCCAGCAGACCCGGGACTTACAATGAGCAGTTCTTC. It encodes CASRPGTYNEQFF.

The gene calls are TRBV18 and TRBJ1-2; a possible D gene is TRBD1 (5 bases). Germline assignment: CDR1 KGHSH and CDR2 LQKENI. This CDR3 comprises 13 residues. The V gene lost 3 bases and the J gene lost 6 bases, with 11 bases spanning the gap. CDR3 DNA: TGTGCCAGCTCACCCGACAAGGGGCATGGCTACACCTTC. Translated: CASSPDKGHGYTF. Variable domain in full (rest from reference TRBV18 and TRBJ1-2): NAGVMQNPRHLVRRRGQEARLRCSPMKGHSHVYWYRQLPEEGLKFMVYLQKENIIDESGMPKERFSAEFPKEGPSILRIQQVVRGDSAAYFCASSPDKGHGYTFGSGTRLTVV.

This clone was recorded a few times. Other DNA sequences from this sample encode an identical CDR3 as well. The V and J genes are TRBV6-5 and TRBJ2-7; 9 bases are shared with TRBD1. J lost 3 bases, V lost 4 bases, and 7 bases had no gene match. The germline V gene encodes CDR1 MNHEY and CDR2 SVGAGI. This CDR3 region has 15 residues. The CDR3 reads CASSSPGQGIYEQYF. Here the CDR3 DNA reads TGTGCCAGCAGTTCACCGGGACAGGGCATCTACGAGCAGTACTTC.

Here the CDR3 reads CASSVGGYADTQYF. In DNA form, the CDR3 reads TGTGCCAGCAGCGTAGGCGGTTACGCAGATACGCAGTATTTT. This chain links TRBV9 with TRBJ2-3; no firm D call. V shed 0 bases and J shed 4 bases, with 9 bases lying between them. CDR3 size: 14 residues. Germline CDR1 and CDR2: SGDLS and YYNGEE.

The V call is TRBV18, the J call TRBJ2-7, with D possibly matching TRBD1 (6 bases). The CDR3 loop spans 14 amino acids. CDR1 and CDR2 from the germline V gene are KGHSH and LQKENI. Between the trimmed V and J ends, which lost 1 base and 2 bases, there was a span of 9 bases. This CDR3 is CASSPRDIAYEQYF. The CDR3 bases are TGTGCCAGCTCACCACGGGACATAGCCTACGAGCAGTACTTC.

The gene calls are TRBV15 and TRBJ1-2; TRBD1 aligns across 7 bases. Per germline, CDR1 LNHNV and CDR2 YYDKDF (reference sequence). The V gene end was trimmed by 5 bases and the J gene end by 1 base; junction bases not matched to a gene: 7. This CDR3 comprises 15 residues. DNA for the CDR3: TGTGCCACCAGCGCAAGGGGGCAACTTAACTATGGCTACACCTTC. It codes for CATSARGQLNYGYTF.

This clone was counted once. The chain has TRBV19 and TRBJ2-5; 8 positions match TRBD2. Germline values: CDR1 LNHDA, CDR2 SQIVND (reference sequence). The CDR3 covers 14 residues. V dropped 4 bases and J dropped 1; count of bases not matched to a gene: 2. This CDR3 reads CASSRSGSQETQYF. The CDR3 DNA is TGTGCCAGTAGTAGGAGCGGGAGCCAAGAGACCCAGTACTTC.

CDR3 loop: CASSVGSGGAKAGELFF. The CDR3 bases are TGTGCCAGCAGCGTAGGTAGCGGGGGGGCCAAGGCCGGGGAGCTGTTTTTT. V and J are TRBV9 and TRBJ2-2, with TRBD2 identical over 11 bases. The CDR3 contains 17 residues. Germline CDR1 and CDR2: SGDLS and YYNGEE. The V gene end was trimmed by 0 bases and the J gene end by 6 bases; junction bases not matched to a gene: 7.

This chain uses TRBV6-5 with TRBJ2-7; D unresolved. The CDR3 has 14 amino acids. Germline CDR1 is MNHEY and CDR2 is SVGAGI. The V end was cut by 2 bases, the J end by 0 bases, with 8 bases between. The CDR3 region is CASSYRYSSYEQYF. The CDR3 bases are TGTGCCAGCAGTTACCGCTACAGCTCCTACGAGCAGTACTTC.

The chain has TRBV5-1 and TRBJ2-1; 10 nucleotides match TRBD1. Germline values: CDR1 SGHRS, CDR2 YFSETQ. The CDR3 runs to 16 residues. J was trimmed by 8 bases and V by 0 bases; bases with no gene match: 8. The CDR3 sequence is CASSLAVTGGLDEQFF. As DNA, the CDR3 is TGCGCCAGCAGCTTGGCGGTGACAGGGGGCTTAGATGAGCAGTTCTTC.

The chain recombines TRBV29-1 with TRBJ2-5; 13 bases are a match to TRBD2. This CDR3 contains 16 residues. J lost 4 bases, V lost 5 bases, and 10 bases had no gene match. CDR1 is SQVTM, CDR2 ANQGSEA, per germline. The DNA for the CDR3 is TGCAGCGTTAGTCCCGGACTAGCGGGAGTTGGAGAGACCCAGTACTTC. This sequence encodes CSVSPGLAGVGETQYF.

This clone appeared once. The V and J genes are TRBV19 and TRBJ1-1; D unresolved. The V and J ends lost 1 base and 6 bases respectively, with 15 bases between them. The CDR3 is 15 residues long. CDR1 is LNHDA, CDR2 SQIVND, per germline (reference sequence). CDR3 in amino acids: CASSIVAGGQAEAFF. DNA for the CDR3: TGTGCCAGTAGTATAGTCGCGGGCGGGCAGGCTGAAGCTTTCTTT.

This chain connects TRBV28 to TRBJ2-3; 10 bases align to TRBD2. The length of the CDR3 is 15 residues. Germline V gives CDR1 MDHEN, CDR2 SYDVKM. The ends lost 7 bases at V and 3 bases at J; junction bases unmatched: 7. The CDR3 here is CASILAGGRTDTQYF. CDR3 DNA: TGTGCCAGCATCTTAGCGGGAGGAAGGACAGATACGCAGTATTTT.

The rearrangement links TRBV7-8 to TRBJ2-5; tentatively, D is TRBD1 (6 bases). The germline V and J ends were trimmed by 5 bases and 4 bases, with 14 bases remaining between them. The CDR3 totals 14 residues. Germline CDR1 SGHVS, CDR2 FQNEAQ. CDR3 sequence reads: CASSPNRVGETQYF. DNA for the CDR3: TGTGCCAGCAGCCCAAACAGGGTTGGAGAGACCCAGTACTTC.

The J gene is TRBJ1-3, the V gene TRBV2; a possible D gene is TRBD1 (5 bases). The germline CDR1 and CDR2 sequences are SNHLY and FYNNEI. V lost 6 bases to trimming and J lost 3 bases, with 12 bases between them. The length of the CDR3 is 14 residues. CDR3: CASSGGVGGNTIYF. CDR3 nucleotide sequence: TGTGCCAGCAGCGGGGGTGTCGGTGGAAACACCATATATTTT. The full variable domain, completed using reference TRBV2 and TRBJ1-3, is EPEVTQTPSHQVTQMGQEVILRCVPISNHLYFYWYRQILGQKVEFLVSFYNNEISEKSEIFDDQFSVERPDGSNFTLKIRSTKLEDSAMYFCASSGGVGGNTIYFGEGSWLTVV.

This chain joins TRBV29-1 and TRBJ2-7; the D is unclear. The CDR3 spans 12 residues. Per the germline V gene, CDR1 is SQVTM and CDR2 is ANQGSEA. Trimming pared 4 bases from V and 4 bases from J, leaving 11 bases between. DNA for the CDR3: TGCAGCGTTGTATCTAGACTTTACGAGCAGTACTTC. Translation gives CSVVSRLYEQYF.

The CDR3 DNA follows: TGTGCCAGCAGCTTGACGGGACTAGGGACAGGGCCCTACAATGAGCAGTTCTTC. Protein sequence: CASSLTGLGTGPYNEQFF. The chain couples TRBV5-4 to TRBJ2-1; weak D call: TRBD1 (9 bases). The CDR3 has 18 residues. V was shortened by 1 base and J by 2 bases, with 19 bases between the two germline ends. Germline V gives CDR1 SGHNT, CDR2 YYREEE (reference sequence).

This chain uses TRBV28 with TRBJ1-5; TRBD1 matches at 10 bases. J lost 4 bases, V lost 3 bases, and 3 bases had no gene match. Germline-derived CDR1 and CDR2 are MDHEN and SYDVKM. This CDR3 is built from 15 residues. In nucleotides, the CDR3 is TGTGCCAGCAGTTTCCGGGACAGGGGTAATCAGCCCCAGCATTTT. It yields the protein CASSFRDRGNQPQHF.

V gene TRBV6-1 combines with J gene TRBJ2-1, with TRBD2 as a possible D gene (5 bases). This CDR3 has 14 residues. Germline V gives CDR1 MNHNS, CDR2 SASEGT. V dropped 2 bases and J dropped 9 bases, with 14 bases sitting between them. The CDR3 sequence: CASSENLAPSEQFF. The DNA of the CDR3 is TGTGCCAGCAGTGAAAATCTAGCTCCTTCTGAGCAGTTCTTC.

This clone was seen ten or more times. The CDR3 region is CASSQDRSTSYEQYF. DNA of the CDR3: TGTGCCAGCAGCCAAGACAGGTCTACTTCCTACGAGCAGTACTTC. The V and J genes are TRBV7-2 and TRBJ2-7; D might be TRBD1 (6 bases). The V end lost 5 bases, the J end lost 1 base, and 15 bases lay between the germline ends. This CDR3 spans 15 amino acids. Germline CDR1 reads SGHTA; CDR2 reads FQGNSA.